The 19 T cell receptor beta chains presented below share a single source sample, sequenced in a study of blood T cells in healthy people across ages. Primed by a sample-barcoded 5' primer and a J-beta primer mix, a second PCR proceeded for roughly 7 to 12 cycles. TCRdb called the 5' RACE reads again in MiXCR, with one record for every CDR3 protein. Of roughly 1.6 million distinct CDR3 sequences detected, 30% to 35% appear once; the ten largest clones hold over 9%. Specimen: blood. Receptors originate from a woman aged 25 to 39 in good health.

This clonotype has only a few counts. The genes are TRBV21-1 and TRBJ2-7; TRBD1, the table's D call, lacks a check against the DNA. TRBV21-1 is a recognized pseudogene. The CDR3 runs 15 residues. Written as DNA, the CDR3 is TGTGCCAGCAGCAAAGGCAGGGGGCATATGTACGAGCAGTACTTC. It encodes CASSKGRGHMYEQYF.

In the case of this clonotype: Possible read error: a much larger clone is one base away. The chain has TRBV29-1 and TRBJ2-7; no definite D call. Per germline, CDR1 SQVTM and CDR2 ANQGSEA. This CDR3 comprises 12 residues. V was shortened by 4 bases and J by 4 bases, with 11 bases between the two germline ends. CDR3 in amino acids: CSVGEAVYEQYF. For the CDR3, the DNA is TGCAGCGTTGGTGAGGCAGTTTACGAGCAGTACTTC.

CDR3 sequence (DNA): TGTGCCAGCAGCCCCCAGGGAAGGTTTGATTCACCCCTCCACTTT. Its protein is CASSPQGRFDSPLHF. The chain carries TRBV7-9 and TRBJ1-6, with a tentative D call TRBD1 (5 bases). CDR1 and CDR2 from the germline V gene are SEHNR and FQNEAQ (reference sequence). With 5 bases removed from V and 8 bases from J, the gap between germline ends came to 16 bases. The CDR3 totals 15 residues. Looking up the rest from reference TRBV7-9 and TRBJ1-6 gives the full variable domain: DTGVSQNPRHKITKRGQNVTFRCDPISEHNRLYWYRQTLGQGPEFLTYFQNEAQLEKSRLLSDRFSAERPKGSFSTLEIQRTEQGDSAMYLCASSPQGRFDSPLHFGNGTRLTVT.

This clonotype was detected a few times. The J gene is TRBJ2-3, the V gene TRBV4-1, with D perhaps being TRBD1 or TRBD2 (5 bases each). V was shortened by 3 bases and J by 1 base, with 11 bases between the two germline ends. From germline, CDR1 is MGHRA and CDR2 YSYEKL. The CDR3 contains 15 residues. Here the CDR3 DNA reads TGCGCCAGCAGCCAGCCGGGACCACGCACAGATACGCAGTATTTT. This gives the protein CASSQPGPRTDTQYF.

This chain uses TRBV20-1 with TRBJ2-2, with 8 bases fitting TRBD1. The CDR3 contains 17 residues. V trimming: 2 bases; J trimming: 0 bases; junction bases outside the gene matches: 8. CDR1 is DFQATT and CDR2 is SNEGSKA in the germline V gene (reference sequence). CDR3 region: CSARPTDRASNTGELFF. The CDR3 nucleotides are TGCAGTGCTAGACCTACGGACAGGGCGTCGAACACCGGGGAGCTGTTTTTT.

The gene calls are TRBV29-1 and TRBJ2-3, with 7 bases that match TRBD2. Germline trimming cut 4 bases from V and 8 bases from J; bases unmatched to any gene: 9. This CDR3 comprises 13 residues. Germline CDR1 and CDR2: SQVTM and ANQGSEA. CDR3 DNA sequence: TGCAGCGTTGGTGGGCGGGGGAGAGGTACGCAGTATTTT. Its translation is CSVGGRGRGTQYF.

The V call is TRBV24-1, the J call TRBJ2-6; perhaps TRBD1 as D (6 bases). CDR3 size: 17 residues. Trimming stripped 4 bases from V and 2 bases from J, with 14 bases between. Germline V gene sequence: CDR1 KGHDR, CDR2 SFDVKD. CDR3 nucleotides: TGTGCCACCAGTGACCGCAAATCAGGGGCTGGGGCCAACGTCCTGACTTTC. Translated, it gives CATSDRKSGAGANVLTF.

This clonotype was seen many times. The V gene is TRBV10-3, the J gene TRBJ2-7, with TRBD2 identical over 9 bases. The CDR3 is 15 amino acids. CDR1 and CDR2 from the germline V gene are ENHRY and SYGVKD. V lost 7 bases to trimming and J lost 5 bases; unmatched junction nucleotides: 12. This CDR3 reads CAIKMAGGPVDEQYF. The CDR3 DNA is TGTGCCATCAAGATGGCGGGGGGGCCGGTTGACGAGCAGTACTTC.

The chain uses TRBV27 and TRBJ2-1; 8 nucleotides agree with TRBD2. Germline trimming cut 5 bases from V and 3 bases from J; bases unmatched to any gene: 3. The V gene's germline CDR1 is MNHEY and CDR2 SMNVEV (reference sequence). The CDR3 consists of 14 residues. This chain's CDR3 is CASSKREFYNEQFF. The CDR3 DNA reads as TGTGCCAGCAGTAAGCGGGAGTTCTACAATGAGCAGTTCTTC.

The rearrangement links TRBV7-9 to TRBJ2-5; TRBD1 matches 9 bases. This CDR3 comprises 16 residues. Germline V gene lookup returns CDR1 SEHNR and CDR2 FQNEAQ (reference sequence). The trim removed 5 bases at V and 0 bases at J, leaving 7 bases unmatched. For the CDR3, the DNA is TGTGCCAGCAGCACTGGGACAGGGAGGTACCAAGAGACCCAGTACTTC. Translated: CASSTGTGRYQETQYF.

As to this clonotype: This clone may be a read error of a much larger clone one base away. The chain uses TRBV20-1 and TRBJ2-1, with 10 positions matching TRBD1. J was trimmed by 10 bases and V by 0 bases; bases with no gene match: 6. This CDR3 is 14 amino acids long. Looked up from germline, CDR1 is DFQATT and CDR2 is SNEGSKA (reference sequence). DNA of the CDR3: TGCAGTGCTAGAGATGGGACAGGGGTGTACGAGCAGTTCTTC. Its protein is CSARDGTGVYEQFF.

In this sample, this clonotype turned up a few times. The J gene is TRBJ2-6, the V gene TRBV6-1; possible D gene TRBD1, 5 bases. Trimming stripped 0 bases from V and 2 bases from J, with 11 bases between. This CDR3 has 17 amino acids. Germline-derived CDR1 and CDR2 are MNHNS and SASEGT. CDR3 bases: TGTGCCAGCAGTGAAGCGGGGCAGGTGCCTGGGGCCAACGTCCTGACTTTC. Amino acids: CASSEAGQVPGANVLTF.

The chain carries TRBV7-9 and TRBJ2-5; TRBD2 agrees at 9 bases. The J segment lost 3 bases and the V segment lost 5 bases, leaving 4 bases of the junction unmatched. From germline, CDR1 is SEHNR and CDR2 FQNEAQ (reference sequence). This CDR3 has 14 amino acids. The chain's CDR3 is CASSQAGGKETQYF. CDR3 bases: TGTGCCAGCAGCCAGGCGGGGGGGAAAGAGACCCAGTACTTC.

The chain employs TRBV13 and TRBJ1-1; weak D call: TRBD1 (6 bases). The V gene's germline CDR1 is PRHDT and CDR2 FYEKMQ (reference sequence). Trimming took off 5 bases at V and 1 base at J, with 11 bases between the two ends. This CDR3 has 14 amino acids. The CDR3 loop is CASSARGGNTEAFF. The CDR3 bases are TGTGCCAGCAGCGCCAGGGGCGGGAACACTGAAGCTTTCTTT.

On this clonotype itself: Mismatch with germline at one junction end may stem from a read error. The chain is built from TRBV7-3 and TRBJ2-1; D unresolved. The germline V gene encodes CDR1 SGHTA and CDR2 FQGTGA. This CDR3 is 16 amino acids long. CDR3 amino acids: CASSKSTFSSYSEQFF. The CDR3, as DNA: TGTGCCAGCAGCAAAAGCACCTTTAGCTCCTACAGTGAGCAGTTCTTC.

This chain connects TRBV20-1 to TRBJ1-2; D gene uncertain. Germline CDR1 and CDR2: DFQATT and SNEGSKA (reference sequence). This CDR3 comprises 14 residues. Trimming left V 0 bases short and J 4 bases short, with 12 bases between. The CDR3 DNA sequence: TGCAGTGCTAGAGATTTTGGTCGCAGCTATGGCTACACCTTC. This encodes CSARDFGRSYGYTF.

The genes are TRBV13 and TRBJ2-4; D not certain. The CDR3 is 19 amino acids. Deletions cut 3 bases from V and 3 bases from J, with 24 bases between. Per the germline V gene, CDR1 is PRHDT and CDR2 is FYEKMQ (reference sequence). CDR3 nucleotides: TGTGCCAGCAGCTTCGTCGGTCCGATTAGTGATTTGGTCAAAAACATTCAGTACTTC. Translation: CASSFVGPISDLVKNIQYF.

Comments on this clonotype: One end of the junction does not line up with germline, which may come from a read error. The chain carries TRBV4-1 and TRBJ2-3, with a tentative D call TRBD2 (5 bases). The CDR3 contains 14 residues. CDR1 is MGHRA and CDR2 is YSYEKL in the germline V gene. The CDR3 nucleotides read TGCGCCAACAGCCAAGATTTGCATCGGGGTGAGCAGTATTTT. It translates to CANSQDLHRGEQYF.

The rearrangement links TRBV15 to TRBJ2-3, with D uncertain. Germline V lookup: CDR1 LNHNV, CDR2 YYDKDF (reference sequence). V lost 0 bases to trimming and J lost 4 bases, with 5 bases between them. The CDR3 covers 13 residues. This chain's CDR3 is CATSRDYADTQYF. The DNA of the CDR3 is TGTGCCACCAGCAGAGATTACGCAGATACGCAGTATTTT.